This note documents a single T cell receptor (beta chain) sequence. No antigen is known for it. No clone much larger than this one lies a single base away; base qualities are absent. This specimen's time point label, per the study, means: more than 40 days after influenza vaccine administration. CDR1 and CDR2 are drawn from the germline V gene (reference sequence): LNHDA, SQIVND. The CDR3 goes from the cysteine to the phenylalanine over 16 residues. Only CDR3 DNA remains: 48 bases, in frame from the first base. After removal of 4 bases from V and 0 bases from J, the junction retains 6 bases not matched to a gene. Receptor libraries were prepared by RT-PCR. Instrument on record: Illumina HiSeq 2500. In TCRdb, the public reads were trimmed at Q25 with fastp and aligned with MiXCR, with productive beta chains retained. Rows are unified per CDR3 protein, each entry keeping the most common DNA and genes. This sample comprises fewer than 700,000 distinct CDR3 sequences, 13% of them detected only once. The ten largest clonotypes hold around 13% of the sample.

This record comes from a study of response to subunit inactivated influenza vaccine (dated by TCRdb to between 2017 and 2018). At the level of the whole study: The study used deep quantitative T cell receptor repertoire profiling to track responses to a trivalent subunit inactivated influenza vaccine. Overall study results and their limits: According to the authors, only a limited number of new T cells may be recruited by each seasonal influenza vaccination.

In this chain, TRBV19 is recombined with TRBJ1-5, with TRBD1 matching 7 junction bases. The TCR was taken from a man in his fifties who received an inactivated influenza vaccine. Donor details come from another sample of the same person, matched by shared clones. The material sequenced was PBMCs from blood, taken about 40 days after vaccination. The DNA reads TGTGCCAGTAGTACCGGGACAGCTAATAGCAATCAGCCCCAGCATTTT. Translated, it reads CASSTGTANSNQPQHF.